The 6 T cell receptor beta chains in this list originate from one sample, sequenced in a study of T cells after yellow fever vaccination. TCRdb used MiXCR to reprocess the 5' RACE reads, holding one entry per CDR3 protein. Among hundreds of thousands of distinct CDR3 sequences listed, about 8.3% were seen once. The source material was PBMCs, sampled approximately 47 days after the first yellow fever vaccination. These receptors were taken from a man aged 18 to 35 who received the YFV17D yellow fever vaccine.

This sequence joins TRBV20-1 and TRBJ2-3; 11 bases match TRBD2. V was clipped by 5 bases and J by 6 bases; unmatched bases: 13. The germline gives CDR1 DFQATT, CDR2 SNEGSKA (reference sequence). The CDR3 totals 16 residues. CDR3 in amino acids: CSASQADSGGVDTQYF. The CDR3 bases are TGCAGTGCTTCCCAGGCAGATAGCGGGGGGGTGGATACGCAGTATTTT.

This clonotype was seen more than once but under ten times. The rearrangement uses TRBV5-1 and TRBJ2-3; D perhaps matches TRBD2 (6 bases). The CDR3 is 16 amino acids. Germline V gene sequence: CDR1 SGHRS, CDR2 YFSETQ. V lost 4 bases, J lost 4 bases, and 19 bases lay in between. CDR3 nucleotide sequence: TGCGCCAGCAGCCGGTTTAGCGGCGGGGTTTCAGATACGCAGTATTTT. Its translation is CASSRFSGGVSDTQYF.

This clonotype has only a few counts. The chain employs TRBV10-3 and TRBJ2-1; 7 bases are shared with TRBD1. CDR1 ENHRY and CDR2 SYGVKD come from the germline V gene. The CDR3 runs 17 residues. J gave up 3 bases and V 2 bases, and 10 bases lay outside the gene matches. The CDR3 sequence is CAISETIQGPGYNEQFF. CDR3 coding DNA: TGTGCCATCAGTGAGACCATACAGGGGCCCGGCTACAATGAGCAGTTCTTC.

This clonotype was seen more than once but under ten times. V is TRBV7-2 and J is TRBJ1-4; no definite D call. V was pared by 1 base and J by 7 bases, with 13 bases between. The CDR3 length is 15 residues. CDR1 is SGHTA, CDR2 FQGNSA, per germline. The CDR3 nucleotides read TGTGCCAGCAGCTTAGGGCACACAGTGATTGAAAAACTGTTTTTT. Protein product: CASSLGHTVIEKLFF.

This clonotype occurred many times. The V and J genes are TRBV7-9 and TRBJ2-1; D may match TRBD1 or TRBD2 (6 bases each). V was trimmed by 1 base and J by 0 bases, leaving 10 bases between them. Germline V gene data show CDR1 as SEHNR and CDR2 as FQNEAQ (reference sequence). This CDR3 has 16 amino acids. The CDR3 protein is CASSLVGGRSYNEQFF. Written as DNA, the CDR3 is TGTGCCAGCAGCTTAGTAGGGGGGCGCTCCTACAATGAGCAGTTCTTC.

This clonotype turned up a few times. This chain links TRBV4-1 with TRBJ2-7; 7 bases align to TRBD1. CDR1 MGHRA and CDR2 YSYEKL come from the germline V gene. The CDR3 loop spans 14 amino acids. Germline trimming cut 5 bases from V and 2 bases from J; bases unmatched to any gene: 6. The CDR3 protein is CASSLPGGTYEQYF. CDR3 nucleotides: TGCGCCAGCAGCTTACCAGGGGGTACCTACGAGCAGTACTTC.